The entry that follows covers one TCR beta chain sequence. Its specific antigen is unknown. No base qualities exist here, and no much larger clone lies one base off it. These data belong to a study of shared clonotypes between healthy human individuals (dated by TCRdb to the early 2020s). Context from the whole study: The cohort included three men and a couple of women between 18 and 49 years of age. To increase sequencing depth and limit assay-specific biases, TCR repertoire library preparation and sequencing were carried out by different laboratories using diverse techniques. Blood TCR repertoires of about five healthy adults were deeply sequenced to estimate repertoire size and the extent of clonotype sharing between individuals. Leukapheresis yielded between about 0.94 and 8.9 billion PBMCs per donor. Overall study outcomes, separate from this receptor: Because the study included a small number of donors, the genetic and exposure-history diversity represented was limited. Sampling was restricted to blood, and TCR repertoires in tissue are likely to differ from TCR repertoires in blood. Pairwise subsampling led to the expectation that sequencing depth would affect the degree of clonotype sharing among donors.

The donors were healthy, HIV-negative adults who had no recently reported acute infections or vaccinations. Only Caucasian adults living in Nashville, Tennessee, USA were represented among the donors. For unsorted samples, around 85 million PBMCs were counted, and genomic DNA was extracted using the QIAamp DNA Blood Mini kit. Blood was collected by leukapheresis, and PBMCs were isolated by Ficoll-Histopaque density gradient centrifugation and then cryopreserved in liquid nitrogen vapor phase. Using the deep immunoSEQ assay, multiplex PCR amplified TCR CDR3 regions from genomic DNA. For each cell subset, the extracted genomic DNA was distributed evenly across all wells of several immunoSEQ 96-well plates, and each plate served as one replicate. Each replicate PCR for unsorted PBMC received about 0.3 ug genomic DNA, equal to around 30,000 T cell genomes. Unsorted PBMC genomic DNA was sequenced across ten immunoSEQ deep assay plates. Purified libraries were quantified with a Qubit 3.0 fluorometer, sized on a Bioanalyzer 2100, and re-quantified with the KAPA Library Quantification kit. Every immunoSEQ 96-well plate was sequenced on a dedicated single-read 150-cycle Illumina NextSeq 550 flow cell. In the paper's pipeline: The immunoSEQ output contained only junctional sequences without quality scores, so filtering could not match that applied to full-length reads. Sequences were annotated with PyIR, a Python wrapper for IgBLAST v1.9, using IMGT germline references to assign V/J genes and CDR3. Reads with weak V/J assignments (E-value above 1e-6), missing CDR3, stop codons, out-of-frame junctions, or ambiguous translated residues were removed. V3J clonotypes were defined by identical inferred V gene, J gene, and CDR3 amino acid sequence. Percentage overlap between repertoires was computed as shared unique clonotypes divided by the size of the smaller repertoire. RTK rarefaction, the Chao1 estimator, and Recon v2.1 estimates of unobserved clonotypes were used to assess repertoire richness. Not all clones reach the TCRdb copy of this immuneACCESS table, which keeps in-frame sequences only. Checked studies attribute under half of the gap to unresolved V genes and leave the rest unexplained. From that table come the V and J calls and clone size; the DNA was used to work out D and trimming. In this sample the table shows roughly 500,000 clones, approximately 80% of which occur a single time. In total, the top ten clones hold around 12% of the sample.

V and J are truncated by 3 bases and 5 bases respectively, leaving an intervening sequence of 10 bases. The germline V gene (reference sequence) supplies CDR1 GTSNPN and CDR2 SVGIG. The CDR3 runs 13 residues from the cysteine to the phenylalanine. Only the CDR3 DNA stays, 39 bases, in frame from base 1. The receptor was derived from a woman between 40 and 50 years old in good health. Some clones in this sample may be carry-over from other donors' samples. The chain is made from TRBV30 and TRBJ1-4, with the D gene not confidently named. Source material: PBMCs. The sequenced DNA: TGTGCCTGGAGCGGCAGCAGGAATGAAAAACTGTTTTTT. It is translated as CAWSGSRNEKLFF.